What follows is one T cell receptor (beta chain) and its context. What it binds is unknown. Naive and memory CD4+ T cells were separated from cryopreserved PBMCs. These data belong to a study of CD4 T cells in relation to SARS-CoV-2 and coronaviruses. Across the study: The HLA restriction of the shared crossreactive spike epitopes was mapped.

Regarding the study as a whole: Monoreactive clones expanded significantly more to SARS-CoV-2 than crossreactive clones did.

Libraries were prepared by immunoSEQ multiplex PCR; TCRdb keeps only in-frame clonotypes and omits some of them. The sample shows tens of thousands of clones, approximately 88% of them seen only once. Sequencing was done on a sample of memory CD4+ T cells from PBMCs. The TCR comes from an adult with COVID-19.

The CDR3, as DNA: TGCGCCAGCAGCCAAGATTGGGCGCAAGCAGTCTATGGCTACACCTTC. Protein: CASSQDWAQAVYGYTF. The chain links TRBV4-3 to TRBJ1-2; no clear D. V was cut by 0 bases and J by 4 bases, with 15 bases left in between. CDR3 length: 16 residues. Germline CDR1 LGHNA, CDR2 YSLEER.